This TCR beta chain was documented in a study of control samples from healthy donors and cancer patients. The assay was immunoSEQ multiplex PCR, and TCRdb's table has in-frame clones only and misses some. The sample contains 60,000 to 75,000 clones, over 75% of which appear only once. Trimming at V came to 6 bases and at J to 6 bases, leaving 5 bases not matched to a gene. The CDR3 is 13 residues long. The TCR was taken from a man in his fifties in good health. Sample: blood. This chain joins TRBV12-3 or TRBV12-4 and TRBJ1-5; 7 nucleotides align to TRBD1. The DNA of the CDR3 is TGTGCCAGCAGACGGGGACAGCCTCAGCCCCAGCATTTT. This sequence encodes CASRRGQPQPQHF.